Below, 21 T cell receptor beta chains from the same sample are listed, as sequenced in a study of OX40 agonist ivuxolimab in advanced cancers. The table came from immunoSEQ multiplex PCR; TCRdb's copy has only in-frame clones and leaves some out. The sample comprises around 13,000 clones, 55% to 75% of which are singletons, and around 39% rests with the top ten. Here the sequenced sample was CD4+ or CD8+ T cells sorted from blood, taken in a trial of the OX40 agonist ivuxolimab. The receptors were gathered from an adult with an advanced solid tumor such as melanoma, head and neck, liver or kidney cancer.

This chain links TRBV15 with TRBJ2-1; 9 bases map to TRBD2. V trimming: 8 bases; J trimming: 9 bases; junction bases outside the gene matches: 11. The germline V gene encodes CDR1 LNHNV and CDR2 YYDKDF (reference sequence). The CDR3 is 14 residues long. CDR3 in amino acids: CATWVGSSGSEQFF. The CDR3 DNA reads TGTGCCACCTGGGTGGGTAGTAGCGGGAGTGAGCAGTTCTTC.

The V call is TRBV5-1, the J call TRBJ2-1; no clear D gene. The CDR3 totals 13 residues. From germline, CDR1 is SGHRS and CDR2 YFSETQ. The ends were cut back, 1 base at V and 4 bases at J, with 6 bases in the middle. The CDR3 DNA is TGCGCCAGCAGCTTGAACACTTACAATGAGCAGTTCTTC. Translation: CASSLNTYNEQFF.

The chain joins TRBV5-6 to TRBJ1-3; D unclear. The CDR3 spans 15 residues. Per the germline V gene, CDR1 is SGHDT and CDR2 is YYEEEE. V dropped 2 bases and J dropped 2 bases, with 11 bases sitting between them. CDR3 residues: CASSLSAAPGNTIYF. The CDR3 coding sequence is TGTGCCAGCAGCTTATCGGCAGCTCCTGGAAACACCATATATTTT.

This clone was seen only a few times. This CDR3 reads CASSLTSGTSYEQYF. The CDR3 DNA reads TGTGCCAGCAGTTTAACTAGCGGGACTTCCTACGAGCAGTACTTC. V is TRBV28 and J is TRBJ2-7; 10 bases match TRBD2. Germline CDR1 reads MDHEN; CDR2 reads SYDVKM. Trimming at V came to 2 bases and at J to 1 base, leaving 2 bases not matched to a gene. This CDR3 contains 15 residues.

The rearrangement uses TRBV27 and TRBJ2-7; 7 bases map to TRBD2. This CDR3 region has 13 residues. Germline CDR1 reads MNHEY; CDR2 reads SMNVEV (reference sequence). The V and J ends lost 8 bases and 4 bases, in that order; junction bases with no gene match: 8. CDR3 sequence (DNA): TGTGCCAGCGGACCAGGACTAGTGTACGAGCAGTACTTC. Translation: CASGPGLVYEQYF.

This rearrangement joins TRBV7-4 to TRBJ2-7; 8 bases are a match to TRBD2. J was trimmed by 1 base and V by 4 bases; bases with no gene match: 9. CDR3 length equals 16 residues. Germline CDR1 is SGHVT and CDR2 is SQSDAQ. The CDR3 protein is CASSSNSGIASYEQYF. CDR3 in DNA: TGTGCCAGCAGCTCGAATAGCGGGATAGCATCCTACGAGCAGTACTTC.

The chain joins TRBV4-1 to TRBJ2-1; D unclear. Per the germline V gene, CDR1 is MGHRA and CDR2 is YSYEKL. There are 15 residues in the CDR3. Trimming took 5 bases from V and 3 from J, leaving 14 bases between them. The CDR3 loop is CASSESTPYYNEQFF. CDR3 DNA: TGCGCCAGCAGCGAGAGCACACCCTACTACAATGAGCAGTTCTTC.

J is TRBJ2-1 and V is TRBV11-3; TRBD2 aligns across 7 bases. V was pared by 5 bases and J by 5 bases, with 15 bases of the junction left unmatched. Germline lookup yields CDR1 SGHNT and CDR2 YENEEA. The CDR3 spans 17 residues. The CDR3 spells CASSLGLGRDVHNEQFF. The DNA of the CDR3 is TGTGCCAGCAGCCTAGGGTTAGGGAGGGACGTACACAATGAGCAGTTCTTC.

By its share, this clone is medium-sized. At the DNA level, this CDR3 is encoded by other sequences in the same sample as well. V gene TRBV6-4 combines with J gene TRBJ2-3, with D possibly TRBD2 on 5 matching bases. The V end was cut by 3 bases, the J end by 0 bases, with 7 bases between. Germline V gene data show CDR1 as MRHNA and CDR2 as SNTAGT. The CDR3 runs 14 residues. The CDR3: CASSEGGSTDTQYF. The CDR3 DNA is TGTGCCAGCAGTGAAGGCGGGAGCACAGATACGCAGTATTTT.

CDR3 protein: CASSPDSSYEQYF. Here the CDR3 DNA reads TGTGCCAGCAGTCCCGACAGCTCCTACGAGCAGTACTTC. The chain is built from TRBV6-5 and TRBJ2-7, with D possibly TRBD1 on 5 matching bases. Per germline, CDR1 MNHEY and CDR2 SVGAGI. V was clipped by 5 bases and J by 0 bases, with 8 bases between them. The CDR3 extends over 13 amino acids.

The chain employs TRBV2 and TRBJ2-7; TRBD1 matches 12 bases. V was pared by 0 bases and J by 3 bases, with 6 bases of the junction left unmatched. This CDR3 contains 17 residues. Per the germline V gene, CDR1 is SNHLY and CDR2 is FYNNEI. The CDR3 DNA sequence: TGTGCCAGCAGTGAAGCGGGGGACAGGGGGCGAATCTACGAGCAGTACTTC. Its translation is CASSEAGDRGRIYEQYF. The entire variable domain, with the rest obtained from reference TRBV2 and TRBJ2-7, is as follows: EPEVTQTPSHQVTQMGQEVILRCVPISNHLYFYWYRQILGQKVEFLVSFYNNEISEKSEIFDDQFSVERPDGSNFTLKIRSTKLEDSAMYFCASSEAGDRGRIYEQYFGPGTRLTVT.

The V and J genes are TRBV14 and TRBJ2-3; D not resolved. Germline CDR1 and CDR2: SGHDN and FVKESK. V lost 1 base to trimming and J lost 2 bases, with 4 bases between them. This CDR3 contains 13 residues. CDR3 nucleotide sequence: TGTGCCAGCAGCCAAGGGATCACAGATACGCAGTATTTT. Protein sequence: CASSQGITDTQYF.

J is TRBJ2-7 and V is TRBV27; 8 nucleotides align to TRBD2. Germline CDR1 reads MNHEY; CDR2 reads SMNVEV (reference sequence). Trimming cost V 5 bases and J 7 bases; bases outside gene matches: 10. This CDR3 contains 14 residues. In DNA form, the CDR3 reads TGTGCCAGCAGTCCACGGGGGGGTGAACGGGAGCAGTACTTC. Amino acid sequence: CASSPRGGEREQYF.

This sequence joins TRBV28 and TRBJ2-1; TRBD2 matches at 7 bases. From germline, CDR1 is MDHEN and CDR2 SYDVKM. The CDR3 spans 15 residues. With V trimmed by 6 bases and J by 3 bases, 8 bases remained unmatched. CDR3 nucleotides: TGTGCCAGCAGGCACCGGGAGGTAATCTACAATGAGCAGTTCTTC. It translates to CASRHREVIYNEQFF.

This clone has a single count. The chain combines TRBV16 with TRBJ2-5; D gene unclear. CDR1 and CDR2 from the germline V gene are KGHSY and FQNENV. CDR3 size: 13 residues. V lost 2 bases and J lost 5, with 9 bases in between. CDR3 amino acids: CASSQDPGETQYF. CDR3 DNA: TGTGCCAGCAGCCAAGACCCCGGGGAGACCCAGTACTTC.

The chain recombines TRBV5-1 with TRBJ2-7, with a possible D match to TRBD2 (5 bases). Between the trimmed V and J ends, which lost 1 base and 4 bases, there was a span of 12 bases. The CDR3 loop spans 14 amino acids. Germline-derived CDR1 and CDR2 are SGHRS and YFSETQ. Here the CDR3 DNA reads TGCGCCAGCAGCTTGTTCGCCGAGGGTTACGAGCAGTACTTC. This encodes CASSLFAEGYEQYF.

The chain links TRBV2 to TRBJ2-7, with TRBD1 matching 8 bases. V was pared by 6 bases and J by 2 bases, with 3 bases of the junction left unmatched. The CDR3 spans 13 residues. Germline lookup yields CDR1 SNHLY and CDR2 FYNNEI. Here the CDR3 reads CASSGGQAYEQYF. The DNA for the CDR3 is TGTGCCAGCAGCGGGGGACAGGCCTACGAGCAGTACTTC.

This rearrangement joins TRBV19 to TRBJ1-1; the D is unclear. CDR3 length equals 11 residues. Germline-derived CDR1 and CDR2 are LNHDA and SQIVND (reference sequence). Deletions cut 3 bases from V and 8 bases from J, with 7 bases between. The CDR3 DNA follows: TGTGCCAGTAGTATTGGTCGAGAAGCTTTCTTT. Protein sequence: CASSIGREAFF. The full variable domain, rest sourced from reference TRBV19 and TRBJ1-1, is DGGITQSPKYLFRKEGQNVTLSCEQNLNHDAMYWYRQDPGQGLRLIYYSQIVNDFQKGDIAEGYSVSREKKESFPLTVTSAQKNPTAFYLCASSIGREAFFGQGTRLTVV.

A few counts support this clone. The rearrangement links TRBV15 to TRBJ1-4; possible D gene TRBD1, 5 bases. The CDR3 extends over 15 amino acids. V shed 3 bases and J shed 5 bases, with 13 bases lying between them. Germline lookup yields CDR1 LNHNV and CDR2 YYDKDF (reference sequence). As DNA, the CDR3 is TGTGCCACCAGCAGGAGGCAGGGACGGAATGAAAAACTGTTTTTT. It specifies CATSRRQGRNEKLFF.

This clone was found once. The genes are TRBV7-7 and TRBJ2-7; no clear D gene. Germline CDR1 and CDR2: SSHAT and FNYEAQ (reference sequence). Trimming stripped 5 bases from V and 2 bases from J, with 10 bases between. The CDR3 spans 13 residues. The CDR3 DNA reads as TGTGCCAGCAGCCCGGGCCCCCCCTACGAGCAGTACTTC. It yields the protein CASSPGPPYEQYF.

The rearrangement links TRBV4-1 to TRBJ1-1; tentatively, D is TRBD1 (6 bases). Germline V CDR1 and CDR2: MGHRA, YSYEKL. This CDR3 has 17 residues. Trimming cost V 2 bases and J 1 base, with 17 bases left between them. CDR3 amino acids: CASSQPYGGRENTEAFF. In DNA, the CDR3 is TGCGCCAGCAGCCAACCGTACGGGGGGCGAGAGAACACTGAAGCTTTCTTT.